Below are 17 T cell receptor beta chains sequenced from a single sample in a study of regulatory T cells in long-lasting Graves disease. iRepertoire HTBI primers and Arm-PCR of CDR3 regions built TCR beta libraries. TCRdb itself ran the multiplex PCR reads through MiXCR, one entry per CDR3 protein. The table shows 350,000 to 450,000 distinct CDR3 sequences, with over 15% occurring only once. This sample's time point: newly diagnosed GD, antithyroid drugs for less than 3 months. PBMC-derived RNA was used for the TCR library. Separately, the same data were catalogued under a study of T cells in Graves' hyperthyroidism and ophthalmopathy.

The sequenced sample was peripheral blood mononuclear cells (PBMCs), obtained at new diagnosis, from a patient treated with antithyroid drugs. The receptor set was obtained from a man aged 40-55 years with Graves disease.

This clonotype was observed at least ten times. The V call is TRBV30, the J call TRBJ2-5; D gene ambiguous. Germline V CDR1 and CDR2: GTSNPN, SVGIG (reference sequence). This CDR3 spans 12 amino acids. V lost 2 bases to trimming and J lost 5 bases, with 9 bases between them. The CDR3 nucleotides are TGTGCCTGGAGTAGTGTGGTGGAGACCCAGTACTTC. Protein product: CAWSSVVETQYF.

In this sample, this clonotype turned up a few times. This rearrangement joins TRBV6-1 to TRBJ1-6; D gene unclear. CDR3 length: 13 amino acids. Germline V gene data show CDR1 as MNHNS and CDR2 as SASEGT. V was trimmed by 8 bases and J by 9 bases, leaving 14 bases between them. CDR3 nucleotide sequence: TGTGCCAGCCGGTGGGCCCGGGCTTCACCCCTCCACTTT. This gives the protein CASRWARASPLHF.

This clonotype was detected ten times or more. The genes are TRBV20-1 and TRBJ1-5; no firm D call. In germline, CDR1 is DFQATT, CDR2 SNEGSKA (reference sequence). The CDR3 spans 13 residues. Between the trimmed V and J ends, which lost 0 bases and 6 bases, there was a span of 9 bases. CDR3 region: CSARDPSGQPQHF. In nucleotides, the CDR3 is TGCAGTGCTAGAGACCCCAGTGGTCAGCCCCAGCATTTT.

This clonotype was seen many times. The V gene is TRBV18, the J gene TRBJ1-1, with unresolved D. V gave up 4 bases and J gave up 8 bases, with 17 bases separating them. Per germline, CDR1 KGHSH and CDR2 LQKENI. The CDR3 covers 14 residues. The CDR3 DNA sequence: TGTGCCAGCTCACTCGTGGCGCGAGGATCAGAAGCTTTCTTT. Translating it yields CASSLVARGSEAFF.

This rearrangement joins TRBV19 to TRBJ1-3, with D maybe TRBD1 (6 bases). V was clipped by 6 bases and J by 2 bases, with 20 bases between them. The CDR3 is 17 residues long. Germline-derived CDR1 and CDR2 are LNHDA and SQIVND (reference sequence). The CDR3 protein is CASRTPGGGLTGNTIYF. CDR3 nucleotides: TGTGCCAGTAGAACCCCCGGGGGGGGCTTGACTGGAAACACCATATATTTT.

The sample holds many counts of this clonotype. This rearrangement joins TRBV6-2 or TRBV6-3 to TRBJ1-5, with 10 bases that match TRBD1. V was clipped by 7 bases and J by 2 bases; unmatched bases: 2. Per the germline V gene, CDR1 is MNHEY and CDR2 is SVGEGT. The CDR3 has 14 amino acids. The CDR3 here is CASTGTGGNQPQHF. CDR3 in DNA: TGTGCCAGCACTGGGACAGGGGGCAATCAGCCCCAGCATTTT.

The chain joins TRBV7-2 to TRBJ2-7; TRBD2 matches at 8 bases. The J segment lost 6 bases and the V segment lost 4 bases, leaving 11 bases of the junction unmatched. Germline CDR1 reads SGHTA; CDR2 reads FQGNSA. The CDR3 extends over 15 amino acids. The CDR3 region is CASSYYRGGLGEQYF. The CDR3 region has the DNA TGTGCCAGCAGCTATTACCGGGGGGGCCTGGGCGAGCAGTACTTC.

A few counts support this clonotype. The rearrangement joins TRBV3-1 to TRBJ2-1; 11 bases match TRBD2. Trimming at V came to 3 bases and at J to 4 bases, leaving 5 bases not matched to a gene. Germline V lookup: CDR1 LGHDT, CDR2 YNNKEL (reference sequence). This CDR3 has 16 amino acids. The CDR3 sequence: CASSHHRLAGYNEQFF. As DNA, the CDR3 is TGTGCCAGCAGCCATCACCGACTAGCGGGATACAATGAGCAGTTCTTC.

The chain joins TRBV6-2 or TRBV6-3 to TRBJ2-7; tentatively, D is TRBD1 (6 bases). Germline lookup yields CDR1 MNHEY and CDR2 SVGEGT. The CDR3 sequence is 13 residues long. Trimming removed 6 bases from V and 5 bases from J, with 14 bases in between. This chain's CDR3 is CASRTGTIDEQYF. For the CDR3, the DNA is TGTGCCAGCAGGACCGGGACAATCGACGAGCAGTACTTC.

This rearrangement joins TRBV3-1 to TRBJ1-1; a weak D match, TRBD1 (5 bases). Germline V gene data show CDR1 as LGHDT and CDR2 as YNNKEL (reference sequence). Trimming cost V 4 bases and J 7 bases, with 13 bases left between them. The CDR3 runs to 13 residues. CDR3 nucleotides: TGTGCCAGCAGCCTCGGGGACGGAAGTGAAGCTTTCTTT. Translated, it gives CASSLGDGSEAFF. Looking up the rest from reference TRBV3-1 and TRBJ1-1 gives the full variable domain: DTAVSQTPKYLVTQMGNDKSIKCEQNLGHDTMYWYKQDSKKFLKIMFSYNNKELIINETVPNRFSPKSPDKAHLNLHINSLELGDSAVYFCASSLGDGSEAFFGQGTRLTVV.

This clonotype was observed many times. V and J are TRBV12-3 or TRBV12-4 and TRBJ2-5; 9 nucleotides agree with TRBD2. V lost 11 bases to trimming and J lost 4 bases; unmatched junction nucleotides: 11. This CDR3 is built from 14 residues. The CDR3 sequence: CASRAGGPRETQYF. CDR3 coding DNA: TGTGCCTCCAGGGCGGGGGGGCCTCGAGAGACCCAGTACTTC.

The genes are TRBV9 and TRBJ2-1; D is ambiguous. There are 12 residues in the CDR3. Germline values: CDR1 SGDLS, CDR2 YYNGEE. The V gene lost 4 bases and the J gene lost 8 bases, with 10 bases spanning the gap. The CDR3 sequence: CASSPTEYEQFF. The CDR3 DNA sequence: TGTGCCAGCAGCCCGACCGAATATGAGCAGTTCTTC.

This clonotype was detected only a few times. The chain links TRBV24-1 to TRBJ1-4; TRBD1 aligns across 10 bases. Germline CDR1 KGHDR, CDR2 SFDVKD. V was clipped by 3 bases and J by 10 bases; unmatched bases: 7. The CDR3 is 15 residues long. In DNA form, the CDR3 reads TGTGCCACCAGTGATGCCGGGACAGGGGATGGAAAACTGTTTTTT. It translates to CATSDAGTGDGKLFF.

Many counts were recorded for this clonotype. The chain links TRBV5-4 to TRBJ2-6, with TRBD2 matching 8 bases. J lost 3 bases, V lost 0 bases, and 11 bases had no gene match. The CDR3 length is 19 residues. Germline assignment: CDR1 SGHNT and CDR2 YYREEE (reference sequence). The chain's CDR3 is CASSLARGGPRGGANVLTF. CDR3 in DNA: TGTGCCAGCAGCTTGGCCCGCGGGGGGCCCCGTGGTGGGGCCAACGTCCTGACTTTC.

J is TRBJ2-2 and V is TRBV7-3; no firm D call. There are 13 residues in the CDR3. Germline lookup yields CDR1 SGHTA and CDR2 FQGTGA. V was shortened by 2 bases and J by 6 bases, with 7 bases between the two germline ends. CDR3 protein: CASSLYGSGELFF. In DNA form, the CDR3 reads TGTGCCAGCAGCTTATACGGCTCCGGGGAGCTGTTTTTT.

The CDR3 protein is CASSLGWGGRRGFEQYF. CDR3 DNA sequence: TGTGCCAGCAGCTTAGGCTGGGGGGGTCGGAGGGGGTTCGAGCAGTACTTC. The V call is TRBV7-3, the J call TRBJ2-7; D perhaps matches TRBD2 (7 bases). The CDR3 loop spans 17 amino acids. The V end was cut by 2 bases, the J end by 6 bases, with 23 bases between. CDR1 and CDR2 from the germline V gene are SGHTA and FQGTGA. The entire variable domain, with the rest obtained from reference TRBV7-3 and TRBJ2-7, is as follows: GAGVSQTPSNKVTEKGKYVELRCDPISGHTALYWYRQSLGQGPEFLIYFQGTGAADDSGLPNDRFFAVRPEGSVSTLKIQRTERGDSAVYLCASSLGWGGRRGFEQYFGPGTRLTVT.

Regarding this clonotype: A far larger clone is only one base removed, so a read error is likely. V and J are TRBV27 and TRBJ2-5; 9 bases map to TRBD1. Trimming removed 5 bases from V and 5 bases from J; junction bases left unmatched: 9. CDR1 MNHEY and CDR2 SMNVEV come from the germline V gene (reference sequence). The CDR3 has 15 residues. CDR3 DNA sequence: TGTGCCAGCAGTGTCGGACAGGGGAGAGACGAGACCCAGTACTTC. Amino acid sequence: CASSVGQGRDETQYF.